These 17 T cell receptor beta chains share one sample of origin, sequenced in a study of spatial heterogeneity in lung cancer. TCRdb analysed the 5' RACE reads with MiXCR anew, one entry per CDR3 protein. The sample records roughly 13,000 distinct CDR3 sequences, 3.9% being singletons. Time point noted: sample taken at primary tumor resection. Sequencing of whole RNA from tumor, nontumor lung or frozen PBMC involved no sorting. The source was PBMCs, collected at surgery. The receptors here all came from a male donor with early-stage non-small cell lung cancer.

This clonotype was picked up a small number of times. A library prepared for alpha chains yielded this beta chain as an off-target read; its size is of little meaning. J is TRBJ1-2 and V is TRBV18, with a weak D call TRBD1 (6 bases). CDR1 is KGHSH, CDR2 LQKENI, per germline. CDR3 size: 14 residues. The V and J ends lost 2 bases and 8 bases respectively, with 15 bases between them. CDR3 region: CASSPRETGLGYTF. CDR3 bases: TGTGCCAGCTCACCAAGGGAAACAGGGCTCGGCTACACCTTC.

In this sample, this clonotype turned up many times. This beta chain turned up in a library designed for alpha chains; as an off-target read, its abundance says little. The chain links TRBV5-6 to TRBJ2-1; perhaps TRBD2 as D (6 bases). This CDR3 spans 13 amino acids. Looked up from germline, CDR1 is SGHDT and CDR2 is YYEEEE. The V end lost 3 bases, the J end lost 12 bases, and 16 bases lay between the germline ends. In DNA, the CDR3 is TGTGCCAGCAGCTGGGGGGAAGTAAGGGTGCAGTTCTTC. It is translated as CASSWGEVRVQFF. The full variable domain, in which reference TRBV5-6 and TRBJ2-1 provide the parts outside the CDR3, is DAGVTQSPTHLIKTRGQQVTLRCSPKSGHDTVSWYQQALGQGPQFIFQYYEEEERQRGNFPDRFSGHQFPNYSSELNVNALLLGDSALYLCASSWGEVRVQFFGPGTRLTVL.

This clonotype was detected once. Since it is a stray read in a library aimed at alpha chains, this beta chain has a size that is not meaningful. The chain combines TRBV20-1 with TRBJ2-5, with 7 bases fitting TRBD1. With 3 bases clipped from V and 0 bases from J, the junction kept 7 bases outside the gene matches. The CDR3 loop spans 15 amino acids. Looked up from germline, CDR1 is DFQATT and CDR2 is SNEGSKA (reference sequence). DNA of the CDR3: TGCAGTGCTAGTTTACAGGGGCGCAACCAAGAGACCCAGTACTTC. Protein: CSASLQGRNQETQYF.

A word on this clonotype: The library was built for alpha chains, so this beta chain is an off-target read and its size means little. The V and J genes are TRBV12-3 or TRBV12-4 and TRBJ1-1; D call uncertain. Trimming removed 2 bases from V and 0 bases from J, with 4 bases in between. There are 13 residues in the CDR3. CDR3 in amino acids: CASSLNLNTEAFF. CDR3 sequence (DNA): TGTGCCAGCAGTTTAAATCTGAACACTGAAGCTTTCTTT.

This clonotype came up a few times. Because this beta chain is a stray read in a library intended to capture alpha chains, its abundance should not be given much weight. The chain employs TRBV5-1 and TRBJ2-3, with 13 bases identical to TRBD2. This CDR3 has 17 residues. The germline CDR1 and CDR2 sequences are SGHRS and YFSETQ. With 4 bases clipped from V and 2 bases from J, the junction kept 7 bases outside the gene matches. CDR3 DNA sequence: TGCGCCAGCAGCCCGATACTAGCGGGAGGGCCCACAGATACGCAGTATTTT. This sequence encodes CASSPILAGGPTDTQYF.

This clonotype has at least ten counts. This beta chain came through as a stray read in a library set up for alpha chains, and its size says little. The rearrangement links TRBV5-1 to TRBJ2-1; 7 bases align to TRBD2. The length of the CDR3 is 14 residues. Trimming at V came to 3 bases and at J to 7 bases, leaving 7 bases not matched to a gene. Germline V CDR1 and CDR2: SGHRS, YFSETQ. Here the CDR3 DNA reads TGCGCCAGCAGCTCGATGACTAGCCTGAATGAGCAGTTCTTC. Protein: CASSSMTSLNEQFF. The whole variable domain, remainder taken from reference TRBV5-1 and TRBJ2-1, is KAGVTQTPRYLIKTRGQQVTLSCSPISGHRSVSWYQQTPGQGLQFLFEYFSETQRNKGNFPGRFSGRQFSNSRSEMNVSTLELGDSALYLCASSSMTSLNEQFFGPGTRLTVL.

This clonotype was recorded a few times. The library was built for alpha chains, so this beta chain is an off-target read and its size means little. The chain has TRBV27 and TRBJ1-5, with unresolved D. The V end was cut by 6 bases, the J end by 0 bases, with 18 bases between. Germline V gene sequence: CDR1 MNHEY, CDR2 SMNVEV (reference sequence). This CDR3 is built from 17 residues. CDR3 residues: CASSYAGPGYSNQPQHF. The CDR3 DNA follows: TGTGCCAGCAGCTATGCTGGACCTGGCTATAGCAATCAGCCCCAGCATTTT.

The sample holds many counts of this clonotype. This beta chain was picked up by a library intended for alpha chains and is off target, so its count carries little meaning. The rearrangement uses TRBV5-6 and TRBJ2-1, with TRBD2 as a possible D gene (5 bases). This CDR3 spans 19 amino acids. The germline V gene has CDR1 SGHDT and CDR2 YYEEEE. V was pared by 0 bases and J by 4 bases, with 23 bases between. Written as DNA, the CDR3 is TGTGCCAGCAGCTTGGGGTTTTTAGGTGGGAGCTCGAGGTACAATGAGCAGTTCTTC. Protein product: CASSLGFLGGSSRYNEQFF.

This clonotype was seen many times. This beta chain turned up in a library designed for alpha chains; as an off-target read, its abundance says little. The chain combines TRBV10-3 with TRBJ2-1; D is ambiguous. The germline CDR1 and CDR2 sequences are ENHRY and SYGVKD. Trimming took 8 bases from V and 5 from J, leaving 4 bases between them. The CDR3 totals 10 residues. The CDR3 DNA follows: TGTGCCATCGGAAACAATGAGCAGTTCTTC. Translation gives CAIGNNEQFF.

This clonotype was counted ten times or more. This beta chain represents an off-target read in a library built for alpha chains; its size is of limited meaning. J is TRBJ2-2 and V is TRBV12-3 or TRBV12-4; 11 bases align to TRBD2. There are 16 residues in the CDR3. The V segment lost 5 bases and the J segment 8 bases; nucleotides outside the gene matches: 10. This CDR3 is CASSPRTSGWTGELFF. Here the CDR3 DNA reads TGTGCCAGCAGTCCCCGGACTAGCGGGTGGACGGGGGAGCTGTTTTTT.

This clonotype was detected many times. This beta chain appears as a stray read in a library generated for alpha chains; its size is not informative. The J gene is TRBJ1-1, the V gene TRBV2; no definite D call. Germline-derived CDR1 and CDR2 are SNHLY and FYNNEI. V gave up 7 bases and J gave up 1 base, with 13 bases separating them. The CDR3 has 14 residues. CDR3 sequence (DNA): TGTGCCAGCAATATTGGAGCCCCGAACACTGAAGCTTTCTTT. Translating gives CASNIGAPNTEAFF.

This clonotype was seen more than once but under ten times. With the library built for alpha chains, this beta chain is off target and its frequency is not meaningful. The chain links TRBV12-3 or TRBV12-4 to TRBJ2-3; 9 bases fit TRBD1. This CDR3 spans 13 amino acids. Trimming took 7 bases from V and 5 from J; bases not matched to a gene: 4. Written as DNA, the CDR3 is TGTGCCAGCATATGGACAGGGGAAGATACGCAGTATTTT. Translation: CASIWTGEDTQYF.

This clonotype was counted ten times or more. For a library built for alpha chains, this beta chain is a stray read; little rests on its size. V is TRBV27 and J is TRBJ2-7; the D gene is possibly TRBD2 (5 bases). The germline V and J ends were trimmed by 0 bases and 1 base, with 19 bases remaining between them. Germline V CDR1 and CDR2: MNHEY, SMNVEV (reference sequence). This CDR3 region has 18 residues. Here the CDR3 DNA reads TGTGCCAGCAGTTTATCTAGCGCTCCAGTCTTTAGGTCCTACGAGCAGTACTTC. Residues: CASSLSSAPVFRSYEQYF.

At least ten counts were recorded for this clonotype. This beta chain turned up in a library designed for alpha chains; as an off-target read, its abundance says little. The gene calls are TRBV4-3 and TRBJ2-7; D remains ambiguous. CDR1 is LGHNA, CDR2 YSLEER, per germline. V was clipped by 0 bases and J by 6 bases, with 15 bases between them. The CDR3 consists of 15 residues. CDR3 sequence reads: CASSQELDGPGEQYF. DNA of the CDR3: TGCGCCAGCAGCCAAGAGTTGGACGGTCCCGGCGAGCAGTACTTC.

This clonotype showed up many times. Little can be read into the size of this beta chain, an off-target read in a library designed for alpha chains. The chain joins TRBV18 to TRBJ1-4; a weak D match, TRBD1 (5 bases). The V and J ends lost 2 bases and 6 bases respectively, with 13 bases between them. The germline gives CDR1 KGHSH, CDR2 LQKENI. The CDR3 has 15 residues. CDR3 bases: TGTGCCAGCTCACCAACCGGGACTTGGCATGAAAAACTGTTTTTT. Its translation: CASSPTGTWHEKLFF.

This clonotype was observed many times. Found in a library prepared for alpha chains, this beta chain is an off-target read, and its abundance has little meaning. In DNA form, the CDR3 reads TGTGCCAGCAGCTTGGCCAGCGGGGGTAGCACAGATACGCAGTATTTT. This translates into CASSLASGGSTDTQYF. The chain has TRBV7-9 and TRBJ2-3, with 8 bases fitting TRBD2. CDR1 and CDR2 (germline): SEHNR, FQNEAQ (reference sequence). V shed 3 bases, J shed 0 bases, and the junction held 5 bases outside the gene matches. This CDR3 has 16 amino acids.

This clonotype was counted many times. For a library built for alpha chains, this beta chain is a stray read; little rests on its size. This rearrangement joins TRBV6-5 to TRBJ2-5; unclear D gene. CDR1 and CDR2 (germline): MNHEY, SVGAGI. The CDR3 has 13 amino acids. V was shortened by 2 bases and J by 3 bases, with 7 bases between the two germline ends. The CDR3 sequence: CASSYGLEETQYF. CDR3 sequence (DNA): TGTGCCAGCAGTTACGGCCTAGAAGAGACCCAGTACTTC.